These T cell receptor beta chains were read from a single sample in a study of blood T cell repertoires in COVID-19. Assay used: immunoSEQ multiplex PCR; TCRdb lists only in-frame clones, some missing. The table shows a few hundred thousand clones, with roughly 87% occurring only once. Sequencing was carried out using peripheral blood. All receptors come from a man aged 18 to 29 with active or convalescent COVID-19. Both conserved end residues are part of each CDR3. A D gene is named only where the DNA matches it firmly. Not all rows give a size; the values are once, few, many and, for expanded clones, a class.

size,D,V,J,CDR3,DNA
once,TRBD2,TRBV4-1,TRBJ2-1,CASSQTAGATYEQFF,TGCGCCAGCAGCCAAACAGCGGGAGCCACTTATGAGCAGTTCTTC
-,TRBD1,TRBV27,TRBJ1-2,CASSLSGTAYGYTF,TGTGCCAGCAGTTTATCGGGGACAGCCTATGGCTACACCTTC
few,-,TRBV29-1,TRBJ1-1,CSVDEAGGTEAFF,TGCAGCGTTGATGAGGCCGGGGGAACTGAAGCTTTCTTT
few,TRBD2,TRBV11-2,TRBJ2-1,CASSYKHVAGNEQFF,TGTGCCAGCAGCTACAAACACGTAGCGGGCAATGAGCAGTTCTTC
once,TRBD2,TRBV4-1,TRBJ2-1,CASSQETGRGNEQFF,TGCGCCAGCAGCCAAGAAACCGGGAGGGGCAATGAGCAGTTCTTC
-,-,TRBV2,TRBJ2-2,CASSEGAQRDTGELFF,TGTGCCAGCAGTGAAGGAGCCCAGCGCGACACCGGGGAGCTGTTTTTT
-,TRBD1,TRBV27,TRBJ1-2,CASSKSGTGGAYGYTF,TGTGCCAGCAGTAAATCCGGGACAGGGGGAGCCTATGGCTACACCTTC
-,TRBD2,TRBV7-7,TRBJ2-7,CASSIGTSGYEQYF,TGTGCCAGCAGCATCGGGACTAGCGGTTACGAGCAGTACTTC
-,TRBD1,TRBV29-1,TRBJ2-2,CSGKGTANTGELFF,TGCAGCGGGAAGGGGACAGCGAACACCGGGGAGCTGTTTTTT
-,TRBD2,TRBV7-9,TRBJ2-3,CASSLRGDYPDTQYF,TGTGCCAGCAGCCTGCGGGGGGATTACCCAGATACGCAGTATTTT
-,-,TRBV19,TRBJ1-2,CASSIVRGSDYGYTF,TGTGCCAGTAGTATAGTTCGGGGTTCGGACTATGGCTACACCTTC
-,-,TRBV5-4,TRBJ1-1,CASSRRGEPGGTHGNTEAFF,TGTGCCAGCAGCCGGCGGGGGGAACCGGGCGGAACACATGGGAACACTGAAGCTTTCTTT
-,TRBD1,TRBV3-1/TRBV3-2,TRBJ2-7,CASSQEGQYEQYF,TGTGCCAGCAGCCAAGAGGGACAGTACGAGCAGTACTTC
-,-,TRBV12-3/TRBV12-4,TRBJ2-2,CASSLIAGELFF,TGTGCCAGCAGTTTAATCGCCGGGGAGCTGTTTTTT
-,-,TRBV14,TRBJ2-1,CASSQVIRGFNNEQFF,TGTGCCAGCAGCCAAGTTATTAGGGGATTCAACAATGAGCAGTTCTTC
-,TRBD2,TRBV6-1,TRBJ2-3,CASSEYGGLAGDTQYF,TGTGCCAGCAGTGAGTATGGCGGACTAGCGGGCGATACGCAGTATTTT